These 9 T cell receptor beta chains share one sample of origin, sequenced in a study of early T cells in non-severe SARS-CoV-2 infection. TCRdb reprocessed the 5' RACE reads with MiXCR, giving one entry per CDR3 protein. The sample lists more than 25,000 distinct CDR3 sequences, approximately 5% occurring once. The sample comprised whole blood. Receptors originate from an adult who was a healthcare worker with PCR-confirmed SARS-CoV-2 infection or an uninfected control (not recorded which).

This clonotype was counted a few times. This chain connects TRBV19 to TRBJ2-3; possibly TRBD1 or TRBD2 for D (6 bases each). Germline CDR1 is LNHDA and CDR2 is SQIVND (reference sequence). The CDR3 consists of 16 residues. Between the trimmed V and J ends, which lost 6 bases and 6 bases, there was a span of 22 bases. CDR3 protein: CASRGMGGDMRDTQYF. The CDR3 nucleotides are TGTGCCAGTAGAGGGATGGGGGGCGATATGCGGGATACGCAGTATTTT.

This clonotype showed up many times. This chain links TRBV11-3 with TRBJ1-1; D is undetermined. The CDR3 is 9 amino acids. Germline lookup yields CDR1 SGHNT and CDR2 YENEEA. The V gene lost 5 bases and the J gene lost 11 bases, with 6 bases spanning the gap. The CDR3 loop reads CASSLRAFF. The CDR3 DNA is TGTGCCAGCAGCCTCCGGGCTTTCTTT.

There are many counts of this clonotype. CDR3 bases: TGCGCCAGCAGCCAATGGGACAGGGGGAATCAGCCCCAGCATTTT. It translates to CASSQWDRGNQPQHF. The chain is built from TRBV4-1 and TRBJ1-5, with 11 bases identical to TRBD1. V gave up 2 bases and J gave up 4 bases; unmatched junction bases: 1. The germline V gene encodes CDR1 MGHRA and CDR2 YSYEKL. The length of the CDR3 is 15 residues.

This clonotype was picked up many times. J is TRBJ2-3 and V is TRBV15; D call uncertain. In germline, CDR1 is LNHNV, CDR2 YYDKDF (reference sequence). There are 17 residues in the CDR3. With 0 bases removed from V and 3 bases from J, the gap between germline ends came to 16 bases. The CDR3 here is CATSRDLGGFGTDTQYF. For the CDR3, the DNA is TGTGCCACCAGCAGAGATCTTGGCGGTTTTGGTACAGATACGCAGTATTTT.

The rearrangement uses TRBV2 and TRBJ2-3; D is ambiguous. V shed 6 bases and J shed 3 bases, with 16 bases lying between them. The germline V gene encodes CDR1 SNHLY and CDR2 FYNNEI. The CDR3 has 15 amino acids. The chain's CDR3 is CASSFRAVETDTQYF. The CDR3 DNA reads as TGTGCCAGCAGCTTTAGGGCAGTCGAAACAGATACGCAGTATTTT.

The sample holds many counts of this clonotype. J is TRBJ2-7 and V is TRBV20-1; D not resolved. V was clipped by 0 bases and J by 7 bases, with 13 bases between them. The CDR3 loop spans 13 amino acids. Germline-derived CDR1 and CDR2 are DFQATT and SNEGSKA (reference sequence). The CDR3 loop reads CSAREVPWFEQYF. In DNA, the CDR3 is TGCAGTGCTAGAGAGGTACCGTGGTTTGAGCAGTACTTC.

Comments on this clonotype: The junction shows a germline mismatch at one end, possibly a read error. This rearrangement joins TRBV7-3 to TRBJ2-1, with D maybe TRBD2 (6 bases). The V gene's germline CDR1 is SGHTA and CDR2 FQGTGA. This CDR3 region has 12 residues. As DNA, the CDR3 is TGTGCCAGCAGCTTACCATCTAGCGAGCAATTCTTC. Translated, it gives CASSLPSSEQFF.

This clonotype was counted at least ten times. This rearrangement joins TRBV20-1 to TRBJ2-1, with TRBD2 identical over 8 bases. Looked up from germline, CDR1 is DFQATT and CDR2 is SNEGSKA (reference sequence). After removal of 6 bases from V and 3 bases from J, the junction contained 7 bases not matched to a gene. This CDR3 region has 14 residues. The CDR3 nucleotides are TGCAGTGCCCTGACGGGACTAGACTACAATGAGCAGTTCTTC. Its protein is CSALTGLDYNEQFF.

This clonotype was counted at least ten times. The genes are TRBV10-2 and TRBJ1-1, with D possibly TRBD1 on 5 matching bases. This CDR3 region has 15 residues. CDR1 and CDR2 (germline): WSHSY, SAAADI. V lost 3 bases to trimming and J lost 3 bases, with 14 bases between them. CDR3 loop: CASSDGVRGDTEAFF. CDR3 coding DNA: TGCGCCAGCAGTGATGGCGTCCGGGGGGACACTGAAGCTTTCTTT.